A selection of T cell receptor beta chains follows, all from one sample in a study of cytomegalovirus exposure and HLA in healthy donors. The method was immunoSEQ multiplex PCR; TCRdb's version includes in-frame clones alone and lacks a portion of them. The sample consists of 120,000 or so clones, roughly 77% of them appearing once. Material: PBMCs. All receptors come from a man in his late teens or twenties in good health and CMV-seronegative. CDR3s include the opening cysteine and the closing phenylalanine or tryptophan. D genes are given only for firm matches. Rows may omit the clone size; those that give it use once, few, many or a size class.

size,length,D,J,V,DNA,CDR3
once,15,TRBD1,TRBJ2-2,TRBV19,TGTGCCAGTAGAAGCGGGACAGGGGGCACCGGGGAGCTGTTTTTT,CASRSGTGGTGELFF
.,14,.,TRBJ2-5,TRBV7-9,TGTGCCAGCAGCTTAGGGGAGTACCAAGAGACCCAGTACTTC,CASSLGEYQETQYF
.,14,.,TRBJ1-1,TRBV11-2,TGTGCCAGCAGAAATCCAGGTTGGTCCACTGAAGCTTTCTTT,CASRNPGWSTEAFF
.,14,.,TRBJ2-2,TRBV6-4,TGTGCCAGCAGCGGTAGCGTGGACACCGGGGAGCTGTTTTTT,CASSGSVDTGELFF
.,15,.,TRBJ1-1,TRBV5-6,TGTGCCAGCAGCCCTCCCCAGGGTGCCAGGTTTGGAGCTTTCTTT,CASSPPQGARFGAFF
.,14,TRBD1,TRBJ1-2,TRBV27,TGTGCCAGCAGTTCGACAGGGACAAACTATGGCTACACCTTC,CASSSTGTNYGYTF
.,15,TRBD1,TRBJ1-1,TRBV6-5,TGTGCCAGCAGTTACGAAGGACAGGTAAACACTGAAGCTTTCTTT,CASSYEGQVNTEAFF
.,14,TRBD1,TRBJ2-7,TRBV2,TGTGCCAGCAGTCGTGTACAGGGGGCGAACGAGCAGTACTTC,CASSRVQGANEQYF
.,15,TRBD1,TRBJ1-2,TRBV19,TGTGCCAGTAGTACGCCGGGACAGGGCGGTGTTGGCTACACCTTC,CASSTPGQGGVGYTF
.,14,.,TRBJ1-6,TRBV6-6,TGTGCCAGCAGTTACCTCTCCTATAATTCACCCCTCCACTTT,CASSYLSYNSPLHF
.,15,.,TRBJ1-1,TRBV7-2,TGTGCCAGCAGGATTTGGGCGGAGGGGATCACTGAAGCTTTCTTT,CASRIWAEGITEAFF
.,13,.,TRBJ1-1,TRBV15,TGTGCCACCAGCATGACACGGAACACTGAAGCTTTCTTT,CATSMTRNTEAFF
.,14,.,TRBJ2-7,TRBV15,TGTGCCACCAGCAGTACCCGAGGTGGTCACGAGCAGTACTTC,CATSSTRGGHEQYF
.,18,TRBD1,TRBJ1-5,TRBV18,TGTGCCAGCTCACCACTCAGGACAGGGGGGGCTTTCAATCAGCCCCAGCATTTT,CASSPLRTGGAFNQPQHF
.,15,.,TRBJ1-3,TRBV9,TGTGCCAGCAGCGAGGGGGGGACTACTGGAAACACCATATATTTT,CASSEGGTTGNTIYF
.,14,TRBD2,TRBJ2-1,TRBV7-3,TGTGCCAGCAGCTTAGCGGGGGGAGGGAATGAGCAGTTCTTC,CASSLAGGGNEQFF
once,14,TRBD1,TRBJ1-4,TRBV5-6,TGTGCCAGCCGACAGGGTTCGGATAATGAAAAACTGTTTTTT,CASRQGSDNEKLFF
.,12,.,TRBJ1-1,TRBV29-1,TGCAGCGTTGGGCGGATGAACACTGAAGCTTTCTTT,CSVGRMNTEAFF
.,14,TRBD1,TRBJ2-7,TRBV11-2,TGTGCCAGCAGCTTAGATACAGGGGGCATGTGGCAGTACTTC,CASSLDTGGMWQYF
.,12,.,TRBJ1-1,TRBV5-4,TGTGCCAGCAGCGATAGGGGTGTTGAAGCTTTCTTT,CASSDRGVEAFF
.,14,TRBD1,TRBJ2-7,TRBV5-6,TGTGCCAGCAGCTGGGACAGGGGATCCTACGAGCAGTACTTC,CASSWDRGSYEQYF
.,15,.,TRBJ2-6,TRBV7-2,TGTGCCAGCAGCTTACAGGGGCGGGGGGCCAACGTCCTGACTTTC,CASSLQGRGANVLTF
.,14,.,TRBJ2-5,TRBV6-6,TGTGCCAGCATTAGGGAGGAGGGTCTGGAGACCCAGTACTTC,CASIREEGLETQYF
.,17,.,TRBJ2-3,TRBV11-3,TGTGCCAGCAGCCTTACGGACAGTCGGGGGGGCACAGATACGCAGTATTTT,CASSLTDSRGGTDTQYF
.,15,.,TRBJ2-3,TRBV2,TGTGCCAGCAGAGAGGACAGTTGGGGCACAGATACGCAGTATTTT,CASREDSWGTDTQYF
.,13,.,TRBJ2-1,TRBV7-9,TGTGCCAGCAGCTTAGTCGTGAGCTCTGAGCAGTTCTTC,CASSLVVSSEQFF
once,15,.,TRBJ2-7,TRBV7-2,TGTGCCAGCAGCTTAGGACGGGGGAAGGCCTACGAGCAGTACTTC,CASSLGRGKAYEQYF
.,15,TRBD1,TRBJ2-1,TRBV11-2,TGTGCCAGCGGAGACCGGGACAGGGCTCGGCATGAGCAGTTCTTC,CASGDRDRARHEQFF
.,18,.,TRBJ2-5,TRBV9,TGTGCCAGCAGCGTAGGTCCGGGGCAGGGGCTTAAACAAGAGACCCAGTACTTC,CASSVGPGQGLKQETQYF
few,13,TRBD1,TRBJ2-7,TRBV29-1,TGCAGCGTTTTCCGGACAGGGGTCAACGAGCAGTACTTC,CSVFRTGVNEQYF
once,14,.,TRBJ1-5,TRBV4-2,TGTGCCAGCAGCCGAACAGTGGGCAATCAGCCCCAGCATTTT,CASSRTVGNQPQHF
.,15,.,TRBJ2-1,TRBV5-1,TGCGCCAGCAGCTCGGGACTTATAATATACAATGAGCAGTTCTTC,CASSSGLIIYNEQFF
once,12,TRBD1,TRBJ1-1,TRBV29-1,TGCAGCGTTGGGACAGGGAGGACTGAAGCTTTCTTT,CSVGTGRTEAFF
.,14,TRBD2,TRBJ2-3,TRBV7-3,TGTGCCAGCGGTCCAGCGGGGGCCACAGATACGCAGTATTTT,CASGPAGATDTQYF
.,15,TRBD1,TRBJ1-2,TRBV9,TGTGCCAGCAGCGCCCCTGGACAGGGGGCTGATGGCTACACCTTC,CASSAPGQGADGYTF
.,14,.,TRBJ1-4,TRBV18,TGTGCCAGCTCACCCAGTGCAACTAATGAAAAACTGTTTTTT,CASSPSATNEKLFF
.,15,TRBD1,TRBJ1-3,TRBV7-9,TGTGCCAGCAGCTTAATCGAACAGGGGGCAGACACCATATATTTT,CASSLIEQGADTIYF
.,14,TRBD1,TRBJ1-2,TRBV6-6,TGTGCCAGCAGTCCGGGACAGGGAAACTATGGCTACACCTTC,CASSPGQGNYGYTF
.,13,TRBD2,TRBJ2-2,TRBV6-1,TGTGCCGGAAGCGGGGGTAACACCGGGGAGCTGTTTTTT,CAGSGGNTGELFF
.,15,.,TRBJ1-2,TRBV9,TGTGCCAGCAGCGTAGAGAGGACTCCTAACTATGGCTACACCTTC,CASSVERTPNYGYTF
.,15,.,TRBJ1-1,TRBV7-2,TGTGCCAGCAGCCCTGATACAGGGAAGAACACTGAAGCTTTCTTT,CASSPDTGKNTEAFF
.,15,.,TRBJ1-1,TRBV19,TGTGCCAGTAGGCCCCTGGGGCCGCCGAACACTGAAGCTTTCTTT,CASRPLGPPNTEAFF
.,13,.,TRBJ1-2,TRBV5-4,TGTGCCAGCAGCTTCACAGGCCCCGGGGGCTACACCTTC,CASSFTGPGGYTF
.,16,.,TRBJ1-4,TRBV9,TGTGCCAGCAGCGCCCAGGGGAGGGAAGGGAATGAAAAACTGTTTTTT,CASSAQGREGNEKLFF
.,15,.,TRBJ1-2,TRBV19,TGTGCCAGTAGTCCCTCGACAGGCCCTTTCTATGGCTACACCTTC,CASSPSTGPFYGYTF
.,14,TRBD1,TRBJ2-7,TRBV27,TGTGCCAGCAGTCTTACAGGGGAACTCTACGAGCAGTACTTC,CASSLTGELYEQYF
once,13,TRBD1,TRBJ1-2,TRBV11-2,TGTGCCAGCAGCGTCGACAGGGGAGGTGGCTACACCTTC,CASSVDRGGGYTF
.,15,TRBD1,TRBJ2-6,TRBV27,TGTGCCAGCAGCCGGACAGGGGCCGGGGCCAACGTCCTGACTTTC,CASSRTGAGANVLTF
.,17,TRBD2,TRBJ2-1,TRBV5-1,TGCGCCAGCAGCTTGGTCGCCGGGACTAGCGGGGGAAATGAGCAGTTCTTC,CASSLVAGTSGGNEQFF
few,15,.,TRBJ2-7,TRBV7-9,TGTGCCAGCAGCTTGAGGCGGGGAAGCTCCTACGAGCAGTACTTC,CASSLRRGSSYEQYF
.,13,.,TRBJ2-7,TRBV2,TGTGCCAGCTCCTCGGACAGTCCCTACGAGCAGTACTTC,CASSSDSPYEQYF
.,17,.,TRBJ1-3,TRBV9,TGTGCCAGCAGCGCCCCTGATGGAGGCCCCTCGGGCAACACCATATATTTT,CASSAPDGGPSGNTIYF
.,15,TRBD1,TRBJ2-5,TRBV2,TGTGCCAGCATTAAGGGACAGAGCTTCCAAGAGACCCAGTACTTC,CASIKGQSFQETQYF